The clone carrying this T cell receptor (beta chain) was found many times. From RNA transcripts, TCR beta CDR3 regions were amplified. TCR CDR3 underwent first-round RT-PCR with the HTBI primer set. TCRdb re-analysed the multiplex PCR reads in MiXCR, keeping a single row per CDR3 protein. Among 350,000 to 500,000 distinct CDR3 sequences listed, roughly 13% were seen once. Patients counted as stable if ophthalmopathy did not develop within 18 months. Diagnostic decisions used clinical symptoms, serum thyroxine and TRAb, thyroid ultrasound and orbital computed tomography. This record comes from a study of T cells in Graves' hyperthyroidism and ophthalmopathy. V was trimmed by 0 bases and J by 5 bases, leaving 8 bases between them. The V gene's germline CDR1 is SGDLS and CDR2 YYNGEE. The CDR3 loop spans 13 amino acids.

This sequence joins TRBV9 and TRBJ1-2; D is unclear. The sequence was collected from a young woman with Graves' hyperthyroidism. The sample taken for sequencing was blood. CDR3 nucleotides: TGTGCCAGCAGCGTAGAGGACGGGTATGGCTACACCTTC. It encodes CASSVEDGYGYTF. The variable domain in full, with the rest retrieved from reference TRBV9 and TRBJ1-2, is DSGVTQTPKHLITATGQRVTLRCSPRSGDLSVYWYQQSLDQGLQFLIQYYNGEERAKGNILERFSAQQFPDLHSELNLSSLELGDSALYFCASSVEDGYGYTFGSGTRLTVV.